This T cell receptor (beta chain) was observed in a study of graft-versus-host responses after intestinal transplantation. Remarks on this clone: Antigen specificity is unknown.

Study findings and constraints: Circulating GvH clone levels at their peak were associated with HvG declines (early post-transplant). Recipient bone marrow held GvH clones, some seen earlier in ileum or blood. Allografts carried high graft-versus-host to host-versus-graft clonal ratios in patients having graft-donor T cell macrochimerism.

The method was immunoSEQ multiplex PCR; TCRdb's version includes in-frame clones alone and lacks a portion of them. The data show roughly 99,000 clones, with around 90% seen just once and over 0.06% held by the top ten. This specimen was unstimulated CD8+ T cells sorted from spleen or lymph node cells, taken before transplant. This TCR derives from a human donor who was the organ donor for an intestinal transplant.

The CDR3 protein is CSVVSGVNEQFF. The CDR3 DNA is TGCAGCGTGGTTAGCGGGGTCAATGAGCAGTTCTTC. The chain combines TRBV29-1 with TRBJ2-1, with 8 nucleotides matching TRBD2. Looked up from germline, CDR1 is SQVTM and CDR2 is ANQGSEA. J gave up 6 bases and V 6 bases, and 4 bases lay outside the gene matches. The CDR3 is 12 amino acids.